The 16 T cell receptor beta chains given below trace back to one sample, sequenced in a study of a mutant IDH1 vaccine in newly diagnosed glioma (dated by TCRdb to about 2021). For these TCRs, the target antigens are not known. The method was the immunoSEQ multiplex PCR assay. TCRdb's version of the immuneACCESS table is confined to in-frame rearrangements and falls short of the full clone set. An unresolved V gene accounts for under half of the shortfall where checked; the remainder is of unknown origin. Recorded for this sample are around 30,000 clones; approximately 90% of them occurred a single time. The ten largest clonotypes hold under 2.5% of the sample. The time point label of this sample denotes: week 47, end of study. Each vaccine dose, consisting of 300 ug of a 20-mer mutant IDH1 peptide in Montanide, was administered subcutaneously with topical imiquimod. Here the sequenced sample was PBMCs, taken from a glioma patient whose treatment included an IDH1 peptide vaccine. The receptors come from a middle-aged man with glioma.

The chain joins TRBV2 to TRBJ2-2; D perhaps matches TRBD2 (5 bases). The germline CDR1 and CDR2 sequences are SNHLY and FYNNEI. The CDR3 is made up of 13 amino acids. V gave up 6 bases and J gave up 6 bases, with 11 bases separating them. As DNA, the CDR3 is TGTGCCAGCAGACCCACCGGGGCCGGGGAGCTGTTTTTT. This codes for CASRPTGAGELFF. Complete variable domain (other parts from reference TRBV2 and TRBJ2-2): EPEVTQTPSHQVTQMGQEVILRCVPISNHLYFYWYRQILGQKVEFLVSFYNNEISEKSEIFDDQFSVERPDGSNFTLKIRSTKLEDSAMYFCASRPTGAGELFFGEGSRLTVL.

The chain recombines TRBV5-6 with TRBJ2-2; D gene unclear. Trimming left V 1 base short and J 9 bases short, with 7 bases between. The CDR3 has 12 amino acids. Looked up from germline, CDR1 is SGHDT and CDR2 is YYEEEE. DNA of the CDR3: TGTGCCAGCAGCTTGCGTAACCGGGAGCTGTTTTTT. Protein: CASSLRNRELFF.

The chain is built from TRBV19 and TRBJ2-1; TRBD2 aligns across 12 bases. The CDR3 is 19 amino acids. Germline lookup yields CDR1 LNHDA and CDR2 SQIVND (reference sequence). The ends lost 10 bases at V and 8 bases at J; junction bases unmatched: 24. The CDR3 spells CATSPRVRRLAGVGDEQFF. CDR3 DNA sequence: TGTGCCACCTCGCCCCGCGTCCGTCGACTAGCGGGAGTGGGTGATGAGCAGTTCTTC.

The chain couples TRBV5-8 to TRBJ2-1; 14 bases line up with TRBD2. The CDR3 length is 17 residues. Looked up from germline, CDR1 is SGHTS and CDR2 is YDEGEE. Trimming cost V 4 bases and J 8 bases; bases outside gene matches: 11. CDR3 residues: CASSTGTSGSFRDEQFF. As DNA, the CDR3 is TGTGCCAGCAGCACTGGGACTAGCGGGAGTTTTAGGGATGAGCAGTTCTTC.

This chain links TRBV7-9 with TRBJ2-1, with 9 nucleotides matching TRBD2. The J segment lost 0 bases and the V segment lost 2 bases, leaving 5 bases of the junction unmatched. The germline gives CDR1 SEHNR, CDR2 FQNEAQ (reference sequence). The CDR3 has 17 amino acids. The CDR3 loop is CASSLRPGLASYNEQFF. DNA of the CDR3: TGTGCCAGCAGCTTACGACCGGGACTAGCCTCCTACAATGAGCAGTTCTTC.

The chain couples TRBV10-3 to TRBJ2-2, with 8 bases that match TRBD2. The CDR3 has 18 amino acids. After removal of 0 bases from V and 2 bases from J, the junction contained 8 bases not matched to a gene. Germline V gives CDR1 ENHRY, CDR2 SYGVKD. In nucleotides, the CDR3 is TGTGCCATCAGTGAGTCTAGGGCTAGCGGGCCCAACACCGGGGAGCTGTTTTTT. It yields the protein CAISESRASGPNTGELFF.

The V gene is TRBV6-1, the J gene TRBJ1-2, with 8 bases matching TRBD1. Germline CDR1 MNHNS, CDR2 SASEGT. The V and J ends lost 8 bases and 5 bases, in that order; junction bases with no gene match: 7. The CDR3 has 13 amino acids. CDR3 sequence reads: CASGRTGQYGYTF. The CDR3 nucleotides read TGTGCCAGCGGACGGACAGGGCAGTATGGCTACACCTTC.

This CDR3 is CASSERTDTQYF. CDR3 bases: TGTGCCAGCAGTGAAAGGACAGATACGCAGTATTTT. The chain recombines TRBV6-1 with TRBJ2-3; unclear D gene. The V end was cut by 2 bases, the J end by 3 bases, with 3 bases between. Germline CDR1 reads MNHNS; CDR2 reads SASEGT. The CDR3 extends over 12 amino acids.

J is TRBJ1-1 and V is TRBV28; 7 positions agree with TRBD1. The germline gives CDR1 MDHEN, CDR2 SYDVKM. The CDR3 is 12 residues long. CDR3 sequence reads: CASQGPNTEAFF. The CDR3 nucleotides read TGTGCTTCACAGGGGCCGAACACTGAAGCTTTCTTT.

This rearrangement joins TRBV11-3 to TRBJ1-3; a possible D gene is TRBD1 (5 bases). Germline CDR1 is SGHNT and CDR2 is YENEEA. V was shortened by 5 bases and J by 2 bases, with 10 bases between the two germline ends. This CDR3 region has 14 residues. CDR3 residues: CASSLGETGNTIYF. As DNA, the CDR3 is TGTGCCAGCAGCCTAGGGGAAACTGGAAACACCATATATTTT. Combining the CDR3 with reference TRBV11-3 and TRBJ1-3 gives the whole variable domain EAGVVQSPRYKIIEKKQPVAFWCNPISGHNTLYWYLQNLGQGPELLIRYENEEAVDDSQLPKDRFSAERLKGVDSTLKIQPAELGDSAVYLCASSLGETGNTIYFGEGSWLTVV.

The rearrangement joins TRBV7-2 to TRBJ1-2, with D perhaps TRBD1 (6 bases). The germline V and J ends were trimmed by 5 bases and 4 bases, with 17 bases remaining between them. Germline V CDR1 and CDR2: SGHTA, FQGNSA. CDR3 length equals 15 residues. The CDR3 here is CASSPPTGSRYGYTF. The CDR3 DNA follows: TGTGCCAGCAGCCCCCCCACAGGGTCGCGCTATGGCTACACCTTC. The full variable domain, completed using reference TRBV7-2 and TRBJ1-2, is GAGVSQSPSNKVTEKGKDVELRCDPISGHTALYWYRQSLGQGLEFLIYFQGNSAPDKSGLPSDRFSAERTGGSVSTLTIQRTQQEDSAVYLCASSPPTGSRYGYTFGSGTRLTVV.

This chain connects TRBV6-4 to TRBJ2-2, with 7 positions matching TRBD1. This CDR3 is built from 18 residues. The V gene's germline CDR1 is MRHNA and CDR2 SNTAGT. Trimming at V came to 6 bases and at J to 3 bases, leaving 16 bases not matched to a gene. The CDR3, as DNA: TGTGCCAGCAGCCGATCGTACCTCTACAGGGGCTACACCGGGGAGCTGTTTTTT. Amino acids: CASSRSYLYRGYTGELFF.

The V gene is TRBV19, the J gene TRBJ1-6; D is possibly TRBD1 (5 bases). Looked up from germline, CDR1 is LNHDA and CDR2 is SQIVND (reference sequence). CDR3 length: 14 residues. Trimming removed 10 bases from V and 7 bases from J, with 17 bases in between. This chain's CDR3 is CATRITGGNSPLHF. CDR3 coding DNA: TGTGCCACCAGAATTACAGGTGGCAATTCACCCCTCCACTTT.

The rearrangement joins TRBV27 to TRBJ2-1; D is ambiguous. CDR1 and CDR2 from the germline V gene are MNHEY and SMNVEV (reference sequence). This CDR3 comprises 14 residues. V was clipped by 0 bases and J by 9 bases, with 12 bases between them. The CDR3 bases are TGTGCCAGCAGTTTATCGCCCGGGTATGGTGAGCAGTTCTTC. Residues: CASSLSPGYGEQFF.

CDR3 bases: TGTGCCAGCAGTGGCCGTCTGGCTAATGAGCAGTTCTTC. It specifies CASSGRLANEQFF. V usage is TRBV27 and J usage is TRBJ2-1; D unclear. Trimming cost V 5 bases and J 7 bases, with 12 bases left between them. Germline V CDR1 and CDR2: MNHEY, SMNVEV (reference sequence). CDR3 length: 13 residues.

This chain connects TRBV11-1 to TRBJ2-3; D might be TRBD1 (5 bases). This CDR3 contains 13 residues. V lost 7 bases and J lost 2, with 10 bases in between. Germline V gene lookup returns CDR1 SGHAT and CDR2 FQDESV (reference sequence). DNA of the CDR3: TGTGCCAGCACTAGACAGTACACAGATACGCAGTATTTT. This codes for CASTRQYTDTQYF.